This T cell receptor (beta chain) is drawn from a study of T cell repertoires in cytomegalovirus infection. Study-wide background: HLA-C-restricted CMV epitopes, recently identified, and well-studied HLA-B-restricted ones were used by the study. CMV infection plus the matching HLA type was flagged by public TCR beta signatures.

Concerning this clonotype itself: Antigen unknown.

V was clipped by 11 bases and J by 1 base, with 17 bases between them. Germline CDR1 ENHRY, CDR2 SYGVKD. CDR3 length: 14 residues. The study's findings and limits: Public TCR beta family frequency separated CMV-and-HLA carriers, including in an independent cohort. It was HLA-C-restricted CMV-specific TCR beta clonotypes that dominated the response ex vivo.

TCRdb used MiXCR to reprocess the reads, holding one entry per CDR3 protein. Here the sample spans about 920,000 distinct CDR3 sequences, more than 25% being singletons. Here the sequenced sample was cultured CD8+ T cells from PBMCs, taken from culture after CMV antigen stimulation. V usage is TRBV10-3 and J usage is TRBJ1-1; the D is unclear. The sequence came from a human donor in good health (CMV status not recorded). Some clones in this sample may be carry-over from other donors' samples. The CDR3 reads CASRTRNPNTEAFF. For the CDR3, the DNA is TGTGCCTCACGGACGAGGAATCCGAACACTGAAGCTTTCTTT.